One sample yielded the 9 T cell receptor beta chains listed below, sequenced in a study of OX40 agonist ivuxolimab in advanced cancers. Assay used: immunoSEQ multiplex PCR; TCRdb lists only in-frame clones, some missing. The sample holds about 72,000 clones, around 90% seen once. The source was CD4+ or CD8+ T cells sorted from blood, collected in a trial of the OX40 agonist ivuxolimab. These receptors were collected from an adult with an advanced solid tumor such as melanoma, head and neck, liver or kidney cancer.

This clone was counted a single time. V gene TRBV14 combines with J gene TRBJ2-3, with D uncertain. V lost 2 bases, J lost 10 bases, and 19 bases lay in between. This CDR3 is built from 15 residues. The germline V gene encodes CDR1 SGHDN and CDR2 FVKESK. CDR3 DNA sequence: TGTGCCAGCAGCCAATATTCTACGAGGACCCTTCCGCAGTATTTT. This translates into CASSQYSTRTLPQYF. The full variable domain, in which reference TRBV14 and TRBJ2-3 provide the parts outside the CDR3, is EAGVTQFPSHSVIEKGQTVTLRCDPISGHDNLYWYRRVMGKEIKFLLHFVKESKQDESGMPNNRFLAERTGGTYSTLKVQPAELEDSGVYFCASSQYSTRTLPQYFGPGTRLTVL.

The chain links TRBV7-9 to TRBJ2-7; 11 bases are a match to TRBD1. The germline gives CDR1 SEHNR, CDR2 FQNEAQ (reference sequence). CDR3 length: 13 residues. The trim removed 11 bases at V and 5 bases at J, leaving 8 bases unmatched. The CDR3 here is CASSRTGGDEQYF. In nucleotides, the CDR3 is TGTGCCTCCAGTCGGACAGGGGGCGACGAGCAGTACTTC.

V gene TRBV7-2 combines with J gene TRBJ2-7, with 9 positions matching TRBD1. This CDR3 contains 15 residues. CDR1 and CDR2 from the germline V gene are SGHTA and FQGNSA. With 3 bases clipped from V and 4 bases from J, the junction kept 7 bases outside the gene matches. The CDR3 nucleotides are TGTGCCAGCAGCTTTCGGGTGACAGGGGGGTACGAGCAGTACTTC. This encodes CASSFRVTGGYEQYF.

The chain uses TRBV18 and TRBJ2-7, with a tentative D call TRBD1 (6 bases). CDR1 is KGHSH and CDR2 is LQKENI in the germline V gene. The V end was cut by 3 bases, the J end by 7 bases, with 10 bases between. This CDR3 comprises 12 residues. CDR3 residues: CASSPGTPEQYF. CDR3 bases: TGTGCCAGCTCACCCGGGACACCTGAGCAGTACTTC.

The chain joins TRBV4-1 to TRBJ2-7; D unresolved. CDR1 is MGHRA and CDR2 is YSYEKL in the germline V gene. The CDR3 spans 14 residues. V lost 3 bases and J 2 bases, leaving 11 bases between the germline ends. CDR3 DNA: TGCGCCAGCAGCCAGTTACTTGACGCCTACGAGCAGTACTTC. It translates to CASSQLLDAYEQYF.

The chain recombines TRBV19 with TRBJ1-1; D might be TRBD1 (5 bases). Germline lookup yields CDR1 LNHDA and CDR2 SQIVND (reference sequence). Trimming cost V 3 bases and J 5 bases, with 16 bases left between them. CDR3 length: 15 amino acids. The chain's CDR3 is CASSIGRQGGTEAFF. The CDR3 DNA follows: TGTGCCAGTAGTATTGGTCGGCAGGGTGGGACTGAAGCTTTCTTT.

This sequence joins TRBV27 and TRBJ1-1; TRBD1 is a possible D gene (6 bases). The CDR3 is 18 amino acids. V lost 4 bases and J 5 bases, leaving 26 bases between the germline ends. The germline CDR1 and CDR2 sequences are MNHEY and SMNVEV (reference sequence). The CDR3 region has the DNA TGTGCCAGCAGTTCCCCCTATCCCTTCAGGGGCCCTGGGACTGAAGCTTTCTTT. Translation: CASSSPYPFRGPGTEAFF.

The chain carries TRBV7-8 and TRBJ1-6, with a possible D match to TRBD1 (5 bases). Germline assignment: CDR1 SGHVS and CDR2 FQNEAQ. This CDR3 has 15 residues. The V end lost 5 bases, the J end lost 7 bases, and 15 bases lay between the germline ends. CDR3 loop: CASSQGVAGNSPLHF. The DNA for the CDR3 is TGTGCCAGCAGCCAAGGGGTGGCGGGAAATTCACCCCTCCACTTT.

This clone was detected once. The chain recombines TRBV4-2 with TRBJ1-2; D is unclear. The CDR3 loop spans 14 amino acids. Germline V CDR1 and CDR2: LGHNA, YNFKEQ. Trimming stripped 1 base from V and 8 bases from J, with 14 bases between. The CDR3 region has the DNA TGTGCCAGCAGCCAAGGACTACTGCAAGGGGGCTACACCTTC. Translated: CASSQGLLQGGYTF.